These 32 T cell receptor beta chains came from one sample sequenced in a study of T cell responses to AZD1222 COVID-19 vaccine. Measured with immunoSEQ multiplex PCR; TCRdb has only the in-frame clones, and not every one. Found here are 210,000 or so clones, approximately 94% of them singletons; the top ten hold 1.7%. The sequencing here drew on peripheral blood, taken 28 days after the second dose of the MenACWY control vaccine. These receptors were obtained from an adult who received the MenACWY meningococcal vaccine as a control.

The chain recombines TRBV4-1 with TRBJ1-1; the D is unclear. CDR3 length equals 13 residues. From germline, CDR1 is MGHRA and CDR2 YSYEKL. V gave up 1 base and J gave up 7 bases, with 10 bases separating them. The CDR3 protein is CASSQVQANEAFF. The CDR3 coding sequence is TGCGCCAGCAGCCAAGTCCAGGCCAATGAAGCTTTCTTT.

The chain couples TRBV11-1 to TRBJ2-5; TRBD1 aligns across 7 bases. V dropped 4 bases and J dropped 0; count of bases not matched to a gene: 5. The V gene's germline CDR1 is SGHAT and CDR2 FQDESV (reference sequence). The CDR3 is 15 residues long. DNA for the CDR3: TGTGCCAGCAGCTCCAGTCAGGGGGACCAAGAGACCCAGTACTTC. Residues: CASSSSQGDQETQYF.

The chain joins TRBV27 to TRBJ2-1; TRBD1 matches 8 bases. V dropped 8 bases and J dropped 10; count of bases not matched to a gene: 7. Germline V gene sequence: CDR1 MNHEY, CDR2 SMNVEV (reference sequence). The CDR3 contains 12 residues. CDR3 region: CASPYGTGEQFF. The CDR3 nucleotides are TGTGCCAGCCCTTACGGGACAGGCGAGCAGTTCTTC.

This chain uses TRBV6-5 with TRBJ2-1, with 8 bases matching TRBD1. V lost 6 bases and J lost 12; bases outside the gene matches: 7. CDR3 length: 12 residues. Germline V gives CDR1 MNHEY, CDR2 SVGAGI. CDR3 amino acids: CASSRTGYGQFF. The CDR3 DNA reads as TGTGCCAGCAGCCGGACAGGGTATGGGCAGTTCTTC.

The V call is TRBV20-1, the J call TRBJ2-7; tentative D call: TRBD1 (6 bases). V lost 6 bases and J 6 bases, leaving 18 bases between the germline ends. From germline, CDR1 is DFQATT and CDR2 SNEGSKA (reference sequence). The CDR3 contains 13 residues. CDR3 sequence: CSASGQGGSEQYF. The CDR3 nucleotides read TGCAGTGCCAGTGGACAAGGGGGTAGCGAGCAGTACTTC.

This CDR3 is CASSQNFGQGAGYEQYF. In DNA form, the CDR3 reads TGTGCCAGCAGCCAAAATTTTGGACAGGGGGCAGGGTACGAGCAGTACTTC. V usage is TRBV3-1 (or the pseudogene TRBV3-2) and J usage is TRBJ2-7, with 11 bases identical to TRBD1. This CDR3 comprises 17 residues. Germline V CDR1 and CDR2: LGHDT, YNNKEL (reference sequence). Germline trimming cut 2 bases from V and 4 bases from J; bases unmatched to any gene: 10.

The V call is TRBV6-4, the J call TRBJ2-3; 8 bases agree with TRBD2. J gave up 0 bases and V 4 bases, and 3 bases lay outside the gene matches. The germline V gene has CDR1 MRHNA and CDR2 SNTAGT. This CDR3 is built from 15 residues. The CDR3 loop reads CASSAIAGSTDTQYF. In nucleotides, the CDR3 is TGTGCCAGCAGTGCCATAGCGGGGAGCACAGATACGCAGTATTTT.

V usage is TRBV7-8 and J usage is TRBJ2-2; D is possibly TRBD1 (7 bases). V was trimmed by 5 bases and J by 4 bases, leaving 17 bases between them. This CDR3 comprises 16 residues. Germline assignment: CDR1 SGHVS and CDR2 FQNEAQ. The CDR3 loop is CASSRRSGGGTGELFF. In DNA form, the CDR3 reads TGTGCCAGCAGCCGACGTTCAGGGGGAGGCACCGGGGAGCTGTTTTTT.

This chain connects TRBV7-9 to TRBJ2-1; 7 nucleotides agree with TRBD2. In germline, CDR1 is SEHNR, CDR2 FQNEAQ (reference sequence). This CDR3 is 17 amino acids long. Trimming cost V 7 bases and J 4 bases; bases outside gene matches: 16. In nucleotides, the CDR3 is TGTGCCAGCACCCCCCCGGCGGCTAGCGGACTATACAATGAGCAGTTCTTC. This gives the protein CASTPPAASGLYNEQFF.

The chain links TRBV4-1 to TRBJ1-2; 8 nucleotides agree with TRBD1. CDR3 length: 16 amino acids. The trim removed 0 bases at V and 2 bases at J, leaving 5 bases unmatched. Per the germline V gene, CDR1 is MGHRA and CDR2 is YSYEKL. Written as DNA, the CDR3 is TGCGCCAGCAGCCAAGAGCCGGCAGGGGGCAACTATGGCTACACCTTC. Translation gives CASSQEPAGGNYGYTF.

The chain employs TRBV7-8 and TRBJ2-3; 9 bases agree with TRBD2. J was trimmed by 0 bases and V by 5 bases; bases with no gene match: 6. Per germline, CDR1 SGHVS and CDR2 FQNEAQ. This CDR3 has 16 residues. The CDR3 loop is CASSMRLAESTDTQYF. CDR3 bases: TGTGCCAGCAGCATGAGACTAGCGGAAAGCACAGATACGCAGTATTTT.

The chain links TRBV27 to TRBJ1-4; D is unresolved. Germline V lookup: CDR1 MNHEY, CDR2 SMNVEV (reference sequence). V gave up 2 bases and J gave up 1 base, with 8 bases separating them. CDR3 size: 15 residues. As DNA, the CDR3 is TGTGCCAGCAGTTTACCTGAATTAACTAATGAAAAACTGTTTTTT. Protein sequence: CASSLPELTNEKLFF.

The chain uses TRBV19 and TRBJ1-1, with TRBD1 identical over 7 bases. The CDR3 consists of 17 residues. V lost 4 bases, J lost 1 base, and 12 bases stayed unmatched. Germline V gene data show CDR1 as LNHDA and CDR2 as SQIVND (reference sequence). The chain's CDR3 is CASSNPRAGGRNTEAFF. The CDR3 DNA sequence: TGTGCCAGTAGTAACCCCCGGGCAGGGGGTAGGAACACTGAAGCTTTCTTT.

CDR3 region: CASSLGEGLALDEQYF. CDR3 DNA: TGTGCCAGCAGCTTAGGGGAAGGACTAGCGTTAGACGAGCAGTACTTC. The V call is TRBV7-8, the J call TRBJ2-7; 9 bases line up with TRBD2. Germline V gene data show CDR1 as SGHVS and CDR2 as FQNEAQ. V trimming: 1 base; J trimming: 5 bases; junction bases outside the gene matches: 9. This CDR3 region has 16 residues.

The CDR3 DNA sequence: TGTGCCAGCAGTGAATTCGAGAATCAGCCCCAGCATTTT. This translates into CASSEFENQPQHF. The chain uses TRBV6-4 and TRBJ1-5; D gene unclear. Germline V gene lookup returns CDR1 MRHNA and CDR2 SNTAGT. V was trimmed by 3 bases and J by 4 bases, leaving 7 bases between them. This CDR3 is built from 13 residues.

This clone has a single count. The chain links TRBV27 to TRBJ2-7; the D is unclear. V was pared by 3 bases and J by 0 bases, with 6 bases between. The CDR3 has 13 residues. Germline-derived CDR1 and CDR2 are MNHEY and SMNVEV (reference sequence). The CDR3 spells CASSLAASYEQYF. For the CDR3, the DNA is TGTGCCAGCAGTTTGGCCGCCTCCTACGAGCAGTACTTC.

This rearrangement joins TRBV7-9 to TRBJ1-4; D not certain. With 4 bases removed from V and 4 bases from J, the gap between germline ends came to 4 bases. The germline V gene encodes CDR1 SEHNR and CDR2 FQNEAQ (reference sequence). The CDR3 totals 12 residues. The CDR3 nucleotides read TGTGCCAGCAGCTCCATTAATGAAAAACTGTTTTTT. This sequence encodes CASSSINEKLFF.

This clone came up once. The V gene is TRBV5-6, the J gene TRBJ2-7, with TRBD2 as a possible D gene (6 bases). Deletions cut 5 bases from V and 7 bases from J, with 13 bases between. The CDR3 covers 12 residues. Germline V gene data show CDR1 as SGHDT and CDR2 as YYEEEE. CDR3 residues: CASSHISGEQYF. The CDR3 DNA follows: TGTGCCAGCAGTCACATAAGCGGGGAGCAGTACTTC.

The J gene is TRBJ2-2, the V gene TRBV29-1; 10 bases map to TRBD1. The CDR3 has 14 amino acids. V was pared by 6 bases and J by 5 bases, with 6 bases of the junction left unmatched. Germline CDR1 reads SQVTM; CDR2 reads ANQGSEA. The CDR3 here is CSVGTGASTGELFF. CDR3 sequence (DNA): TGCAGCGTCGGGACAGGGGCATCAACCGGGGAGCTGTTTTTT.

V and J are TRBV7-2 and TRBJ2-3; TRBD2 is a possible D gene (8 bases). Germline V lookup: CDR1 SGHTA, CDR2 FQGNSA. The V and J ends lost 1 base and 5 bases respectively, with 16 bases between them. This CDR3 has 16 residues. CDR3 in amino acids: CASSLGQGLVRDTQYF. CDR3 sequence (DNA): TGTGCCAGCAGCTTAGGACAGGGACTAGTTCGAGATACGCAGTATTTT.

The J gene is TRBJ1-5, the V gene TRBV7-9; the match to TRBD1 covers 7 bases. The ends lost 0 bases at V and 5 bases at J; junction bases unmatched: 13. This CDR3 region has 18 residues. Germline values: CDR1 SEHNR, CDR2 FQNEAQ (reference sequence). CDR3 nucleotide sequence: TGTGCCAGCAGCTTAGCCAGAGGGGACAGTAAGGGGTATCAGCCCCAGCATTTT. Translated: CASSLARGDSKGYQPQHF.

This chain connects TRBV4-1 to TRBJ1-2; TRBD1 aligns across 9 bases. Trimming removed 5 bases from V and 8 bases from J; junction bases left unmatched: 6. The CDR3 has 13 amino acids. Germline values: CDR1 MGHRA, CDR2 YSYEKL. CDR3 loop: CASSDTTGGGYTF. The CDR3 DNA sequence: TGCGCCAGCAGCGATACCACAGGGGGCGGCTACACCTTC.

The chain links TRBV28 to TRBJ1-6; tentative D call: TRBD1 (5 bases). The CDR3 has 16 residues. Germline CDR1 and CDR2: MDHEN and SYDVKM. Trimming left V 5 bases short and J 10 bases short, with 21 bases between. The CDR3 spells CASSPPGRALGSPLHF. CDR3 DNA: TGTGCCAGCAGTCCCCCCGGCAGGGCCCTGGGATCACCCCTCCACTTT.

This clone was seen a single time. The rearrangement uses TRBV2 and TRBJ2-5, with TRBD1 identical over 7 bases. The V and J ends lost 5 bases and 2 bases, in that order; junction bases with no gene match: 8. The CDR3 spans 15 residues. Germline CDR1 reads SNHLY; CDR2 reads FYNNEI. The chain's CDR3 is CASSPQGMGQETQYF. Here the CDR3 DNA reads TGTGCCAGCAGTCCACAGGGGATGGGTCAAGAGACCCAGTACTTC.

The chain employs TRBV12-5 and TRBJ1-2; perhaps TRBD1 as D (6 bases). The germline V and J ends were trimmed by 2 bases and 2 bases, with 15 bases remaining between them. CDR1 is LGHNT, CDR2 FRNRAP, per germline. The CDR3 has 16 amino acids. DNA for the CDR3: TGTGCTAGTGGTTTGATCGTCGGGGGGCTAAACTATGGCTACACCTTC. Its protein product is CASGLIVGGLNYGYTF. Drawing the rest from reference TRBV12-5 and TRBJ1-2, the complete variable domain is DARVTQTPRHKVTEMGQEVTMRCQPILGHNTVFWYRQTMMQGLELLAYFRNRAPLDDSGMPKDRFSAEMPDATLATLKIQPSEPRDSAVYFCASGLIVGGLNYGYTFGSGTRLTVV.

The chain has TRBV28 and TRBJ2-7, with D maybe TRBD1 (6 bases). V dropped 6 bases and J dropped 6 bases, with 15 bases sitting between them. The CDR3 length is 13 residues. CDR1 and CDR2 from the germline V gene are MDHEN and SYDVKM. The DNA for the CDR3 is TGTGCCAGCAGCCAGCACAGGGTTGGCGAGCAGTACTTC. Its protein is CASSQHRVGEQYF. The full variable domain, its missing parts supplied by reference TRBV28 and TRBJ2-7, is DVKVTQSSRYLVKRTGEKVFLECVQDMDHENMFWYRQDPGLGLRLIYFSYDVKMKEKGDIPEGYSVSREKKERFSLILESASTNQTSMYLCASSQHRVGEQYFGPGTRLTVT.

This clone has more than one count but fewer than ten. V and J are TRBV6-5 and TRBJ2-6, with D uncertain. Between the trimmed V and J ends, which lost 0 bases and 4 bases, there was a span of 7 bases. Germline CDR1 and CDR2: MNHEY and SVGAGI. This CDR3 contains 15 residues. This CDR3 reads CASSYSSEGANVLTF. CDR3 bases: TGTGCCAGCAGTTACTCGTCGGAAGGGGCCAACGTCCTGACTTTC.

The chain recombines TRBV6-5 with TRBJ1-2, with D unclear. The CDR3 consists of 13 residues. Germline V gene sequence: CDR1 MNHEY, CDR2 SVGAGI. V lost 5 bases, J lost 6 bases, and 13 bases lay in between. CDR3 nucleotide sequence: TGTGCCAGCAGTCCGTATGACGGGGATGGCTACACCTTC. Amino acids: CASSPYDGDGYTF.

The genes are TRBV3-1 (or the pseudogene TRBV3-2) and TRBJ1-2, with 10 bases lining up with TRBD1. The CDR3 totals 13 residues. Unmatched junction bases numbered 2, after V lost 5 bases and J lost 5 bases. The germline V gene has CDR1 LGHDT and CDR2 YNNKEL (reference sequence). CDR3 sequence (DNA): TGTGCCAGCAGCTGGGGACAGGGGTATGGCTACACCTTC. Residues: CASSWGQGYGYTF.

The chain is built from TRBV6-5 and TRBJ2-3; the D is unclear. V was shortened by 0 bases and J by 3 bases, with 10 bases between the two germline ends. The CDR3 loop spans 15 amino acids. Germline V CDR1 and CDR2: MNHEY, SVGAGI. This CDR3 reads CASSYSGEETDTQYF. CDR3 DNA sequence: TGTGCCAGCAGTTACTCGGGTGAGGAGACAGATACGCAGTATTTT.

This clone was observed a single time. The gene calls are TRBV5-5 and TRBJ1-1, with D hard to call. Trimming removed 0 bases at V and 1 base at J, with 4 bases between. This CDR3 is built from 13 residues. The V gene's germline CDR1 is SGHKS and CDR2 YYEKEE (reference sequence). The CDR3 here is CASSLGKNTEAFF. CDR3 DNA: TGTGCCAGCAGCTTGGGCAAGAACACTGAAGCTTTCTTT.

The J gene is TRBJ1-6, the V gene TRBV7-2, with a possible D match to TRBD1 (5 bases). Per the germline V gene, CDR1 is SGHTA and CDR2 is FQGNSA. The CDR3 has 14 amino acids. Deletions cut 0 bases from V and 10 bases from J, with 10 bases between. The CDR3 DNA reads TGTGCCAGCAGCTTAGCGGGGGGAGGGTCACCCCTCCACTTT. Amino acids: CASSLAGGGSPLHF.